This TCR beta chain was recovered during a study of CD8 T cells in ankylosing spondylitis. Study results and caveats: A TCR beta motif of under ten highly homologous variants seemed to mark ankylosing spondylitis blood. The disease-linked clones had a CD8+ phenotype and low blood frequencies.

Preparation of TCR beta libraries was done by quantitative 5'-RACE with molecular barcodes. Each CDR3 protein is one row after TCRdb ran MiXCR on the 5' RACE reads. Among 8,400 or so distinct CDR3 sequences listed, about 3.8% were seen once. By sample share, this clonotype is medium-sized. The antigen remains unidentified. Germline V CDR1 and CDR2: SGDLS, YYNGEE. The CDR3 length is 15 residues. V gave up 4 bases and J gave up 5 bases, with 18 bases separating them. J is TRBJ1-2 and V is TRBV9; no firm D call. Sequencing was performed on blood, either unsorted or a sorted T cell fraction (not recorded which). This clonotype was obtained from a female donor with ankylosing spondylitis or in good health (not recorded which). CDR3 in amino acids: CASSPTPGPMYGYTF. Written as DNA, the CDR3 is TGTGCCAGCAGCCCCACCCCGGGCCCCATGTATGGCTACACCTTC.